The 4 T cell receptor beta chains reported below all come from one sample, sequenced in a study of shared clonotypes between healthy human individuals. The naive CD8 subset, CD45RO-negative cells positively selected for CCR7, excluded terminally differentiated effector memory CD45RA+ cells. TCRdb's copy holds only in-frame clones and misses some; the assay was immunoSEQ multiplex PCR. This sample has about 590,000 clones, with nearly 97% found just once. The specimen sequenced was naive CD8+ T cells sorted from blood. These receptors were collected from a woman aged 25-40 years in good health.

This chain connects TRBV2 to TRBJ2-7, with D unclear. Looked up from germline, CDR1 is SNHLY and CDR2 is FYNNEI. This CDR3 has 16 residues. V lost 4 bases and J lost 0, with 16 bases in between. CDR3 residues: CASSGSNSASSYEQYF. The DNA of the CDR3 is TGTGCCAGCAGTGGGTCGAACTCGGCGAGCTCCTACGAGCAGTACTTC.

The chain is built from TRBV28 and TRBJ2-7; perhaps TRBD1 as D (6 bases). The CDR3 runs 13 residues. Deletions cut 5 bases from V and 5 bases from J, with 13 bases between. In germline, CDR1 is MDHEN, CDR2 SYDVKM. For the CDR3, the DNA is TGTGCCAGCAGTCTAACAGGGTTCCACGAGCAGTACTTC. It is translated as CASSLTGFHEQYF.

This chain uses TRBV28 with TRBJ1-1; tentatively, D is TRBD1 (6 bases). The CDR3 covers 13 residues. Looked up from germline, CDR1 is MDHEN and CDR2 is SYDVKM. V lost 5 bases and J lost 1, with 8 bases in between. The CDR3 region is CASSEGGNTEAFF. The CDR3 nucleotides read TGTGCCAGCAGTGAAGGGGGGAACACTGAAGCTTTCTTT.

V gene TRBV29-1 combines with J gene TRBJ2-1; D possibly uses TRBD1 or TRBD2 (7 bases each). V lost 8 bases to trimming and J lost 6 bases, with 26 bases between them. The CDR3 spans 16 residues. The germline V gene encodes CDR1 SQVTM and CDR2 ANQGSEA. This CDR3 reads CSFLQGGRVPLNEQFF. The CDR3 DNA is TGCAGCTTCCTTCAGGGGGGGCGGGTTCCCCTCAATGAGCAGTTCTTC.